This T cell receptor beta chain was sequenced for a study of OX40 agonist ivuxolimab in advanced cancers. Study as a whole: The drug used for patients, ivuxolimab, was an agonistic anti-OX40 (CD134) antibody. In this trial design, patients received ivuxolimab intravenously at 0.01 to 10 mg/kg every 2 weeks. Earlier anti-PD-1, anti-PD-L1 or anti-CTLA-4 therapy was permitted; around 40% had received some.

V lost 4 bases, J lost 0 bases, and 11 bases lay in between. The CDR3 covers 14 residues. Looked up from germline, CDR1 is GTSNPN and CDR2 is SVGIG (reference sequence). Repertoires were generated with immunoSEQ multiplex PCR, while TCRdb's copy carries only in-frame clones and drops some. The sample records fewer than 30,000 clones, about four fifths being singletons. Broader study findings: On average, CD8+ T cells showed a greater number of expanded clones than CD4+.

Concerning this clone itself: What it binds is not known.

The rearrangement uses TRBV30 and TRBJ2-3; D is uncertain. The sequences come from CD4+ or CD8+ T cells sorted from blood, collected in a trial of the OX40 agonist ivuxolimab. This clonotype originated in an adult with an advanced solid tumor such as melanoma, head and neck, liver or kidney cancer. CDR3 coding DNA: TGTGCCTGGACGAAGAGGCGAAGCACAGATACGCAGTATTTT. Amino acid sequence: CAWTKRRSTDTQYF.